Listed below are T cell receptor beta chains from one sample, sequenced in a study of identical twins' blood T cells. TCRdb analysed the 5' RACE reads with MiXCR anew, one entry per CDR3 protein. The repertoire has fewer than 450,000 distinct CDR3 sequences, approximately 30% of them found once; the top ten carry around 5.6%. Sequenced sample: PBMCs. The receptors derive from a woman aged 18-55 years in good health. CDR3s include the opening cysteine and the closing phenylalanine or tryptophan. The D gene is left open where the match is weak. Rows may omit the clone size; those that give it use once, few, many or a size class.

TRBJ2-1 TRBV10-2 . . CASSGRNRVARSGEQFF TGCGCCAGCAGTGGTCGGAATCGGGTAGCTAGGTCAGGAGAGCAGTTCTTC
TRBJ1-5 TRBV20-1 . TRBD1 CSARATGDQPQHF TGCAGTGCTAGAGCTACAGGGGATCAGCCCCAGCATTTT
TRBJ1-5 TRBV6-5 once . CASREQSNQPQHF TGTGCCAGCAGGGAGCAGAGCAATCAGCCCCAGCATTTT
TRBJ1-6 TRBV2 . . CASSLSGVNNSPLHF TGTGCCAGCAGTTTATCAGGGGTTAATAATTCACCCCTCCACTTT
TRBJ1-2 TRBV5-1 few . CASSSGGPNYGYTF TGCGCCAGCAGCTCGGGCGGGCCTAACTATGGCTACACCTTC
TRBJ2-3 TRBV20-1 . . CSARPRDTQYF TGCAGTGCCCGACCTCGGGATACGCAGTATTTT
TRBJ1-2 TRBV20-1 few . CSARDHEGQDGYTF TGCAGTGCTAGAGATCATGAAGGGCAGGATGGCTACACCTTC
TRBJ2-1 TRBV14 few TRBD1 CASSGYRGPFSYNEQFF TGTGCCAGCAGCGGATACAGGGGGCCCTTCTCCTACAATGAGCAGTTCTTC
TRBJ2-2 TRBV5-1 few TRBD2 CASSFLAGGSAGELFF TGCGCCAGCAGCTTTCTAGCGGGAGGGTCAGCCGGGGAGCTGTTTTTT
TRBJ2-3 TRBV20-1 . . CSARDLGGRSTDTQYF TGCAGTGCTAGAGATCTTGGAGGGAGATCAACAGATACGCAGTATTTT
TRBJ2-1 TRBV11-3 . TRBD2 CASSSGTSGANEQFF TGTGCCAGCAGCTCAGGGACTAGCGGGGCCAATGAGCAGTTCTTC
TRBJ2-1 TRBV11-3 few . CASSLDGADPEQFF TGTGCCAGCAGCTTAGATGGGGCGGACCCTGAGCAGTTCTTC
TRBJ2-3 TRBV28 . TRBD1 CASDADRVRTDTQYF TGTGCCAGCGACGCGGACAGGGTCCGCACAGATACGCAGTATTTT
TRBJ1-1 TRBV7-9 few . CASSLVRHEAFF TGTGCCAGCAGTTTAGTCAGGCATGAAGCTTTCTTT
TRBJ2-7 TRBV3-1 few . CASSQVPGAGQYF TGTGCCAGCAGCCAAGTGCCGGGGGCAGGGCAGTACTTC
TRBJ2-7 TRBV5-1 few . CASSLRTGGQYF TGCGCCAGCAGCTTACGTACGGGCGGGCAGTACTTC
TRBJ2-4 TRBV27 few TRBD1 CASSLRTGSGIKNIQYF TGTGCCAGCAGTTTACGGACAGGGTCTGGTATCAAAAACATTCAGTACTTC
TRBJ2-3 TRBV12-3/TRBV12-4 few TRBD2 CASSSSGTYTQYF TGTGCCAGCAGTTCTAGCGGGACCTATACGCAGTATTTT
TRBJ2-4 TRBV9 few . CASSPERETAKNIQYF TGTGCCAGCAGCCCGGAGAGGGAGACGGCCAAAAACATTCAGTACTTC
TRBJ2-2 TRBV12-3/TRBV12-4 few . CASRRVSSTGELFF TGTGCCAGCAGACGAGTTTCGTCCACCGGGGAGCTGTTTTTT
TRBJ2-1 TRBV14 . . CASSQDWNEQFF TGTGCCAGCAGCCAAGATTGGAATGAGCAGTTCTTC
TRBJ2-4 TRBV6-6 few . CASSYSKRESKNIQYF TGTGCCAGCAGTTACTCTAAAAGGGAGAGCAAAAACATTCAGTACTTC
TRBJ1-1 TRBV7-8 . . CASSFITRDYEAFF TGTGCCAGCAGCTTTATAACTAGGGATTATGAAGCTTTCTTT
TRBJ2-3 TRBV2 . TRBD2 CTSSGTSGESDTQYF TGTACCAGCAGTGGGACTAGCGGGGAGTCAGATACGCAGTATTTT
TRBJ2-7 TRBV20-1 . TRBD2 CSAEASGGGNEQYF TGCAGTGCTGAGGCTAGCGGGGGAGGTAACGAGCAGTACTTC
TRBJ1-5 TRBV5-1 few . CASSSGPYSNQPQHF TGCGCCAGCAGCTCAGGTCCATATAGCAATCAGCCCCAGCATTTT
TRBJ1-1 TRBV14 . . CASSHLGSLNTEAFF TGTGCCAGCAGCCATTTGGGGTCCCTCAACACTGAAGCTTTCTTT